This entry concerns a single T cell receptor beta chain. What it binds is not known. The data were obtained in a study of CD8 T cells in ankylosing spondylitis. Study outcomes and limitations: Among TCR beta sequences, a motif of eight highly homologous variants appeared characteristic of ankylosing spondylitis blood.

This CDR3 is 13 amino acids long. The V and J ends lost 4 bases and 0 bases respectively, with 7 bases between them. Looked up from germline, CDR1 is DFQATT and CDR2 is SNEGSKA (reference sequence). TCRdb independently ran MiXCR on the 5' RACE reads; one entry per CDR3 protein. The table records 700,000 or so distinct CDR3 sequences, around 17% of them present only once. Material for sequencing was blood, either unsorted or a sorted T cell fraction (not recorded which). This TCR was sampled from a male donor with ankylosing spondylitis. The chain has TRBV20-1 and TRBJ1-5; D unclear. CDR3 sequence reads: CSATRYSNQPQHF. In DNA, the CDR3 is TGCAGTGCTACCAGATATAGCAATCAGCCCCAGCATTTT.